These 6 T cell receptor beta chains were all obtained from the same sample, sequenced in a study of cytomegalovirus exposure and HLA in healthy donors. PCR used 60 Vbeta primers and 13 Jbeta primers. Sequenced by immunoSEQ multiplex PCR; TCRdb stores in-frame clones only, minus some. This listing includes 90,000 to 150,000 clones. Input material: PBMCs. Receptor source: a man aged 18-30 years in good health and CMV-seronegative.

In DNA, the CDR3 is TGTGCCATCAGTGGAACGGACAGGGGCTACACCTTC. Amino acids: CAISGTDRGYTF. This rearrangement joins TRBV10-3 to TRBJ1-2; 7 bases align to TRBD1. Germline CDR1 and CDR2: ENHRY and SYGVKD. Germline trimming cut 4 bases from V and 8 bases from J; bases unmatched to any gene: 4. The CDR3 has 12 amino acids.

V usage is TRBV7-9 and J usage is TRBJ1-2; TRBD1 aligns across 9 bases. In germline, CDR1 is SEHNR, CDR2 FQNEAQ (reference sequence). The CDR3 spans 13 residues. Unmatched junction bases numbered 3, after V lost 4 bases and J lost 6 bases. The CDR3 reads CASSSRTGDGYTF. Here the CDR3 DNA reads TGTGCCAGCAGCTCGAGGACAGGGGATGGCTACACCTTC.

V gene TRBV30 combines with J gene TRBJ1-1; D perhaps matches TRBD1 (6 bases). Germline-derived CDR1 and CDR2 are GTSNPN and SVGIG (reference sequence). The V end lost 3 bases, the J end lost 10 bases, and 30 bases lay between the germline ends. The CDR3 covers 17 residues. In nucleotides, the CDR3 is TGTGCCTGGAGGCCTAAATTTGCCAGGGGAGAAAAGATCGGAGCTTTCTTT. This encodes CAWRPKFARGEKIGAFF.

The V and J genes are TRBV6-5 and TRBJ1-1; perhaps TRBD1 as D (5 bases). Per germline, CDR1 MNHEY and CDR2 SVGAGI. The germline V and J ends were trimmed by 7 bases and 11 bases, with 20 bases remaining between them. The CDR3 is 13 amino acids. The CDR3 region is CASKLTGRTYAFF. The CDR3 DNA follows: TGTGCCAGCAAACTTACAGGAAGGACGTATGCTTTCTTT.

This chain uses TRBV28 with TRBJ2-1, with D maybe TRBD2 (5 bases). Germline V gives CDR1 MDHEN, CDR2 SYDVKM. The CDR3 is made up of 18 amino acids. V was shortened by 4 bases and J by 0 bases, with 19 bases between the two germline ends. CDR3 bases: TGTGCCAGCAGTTCCGTCGGGGTAGCTGAGAGCTCCTACAATGAGCAGTTCTTC. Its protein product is CASSSVGVAESSYNEQFF.

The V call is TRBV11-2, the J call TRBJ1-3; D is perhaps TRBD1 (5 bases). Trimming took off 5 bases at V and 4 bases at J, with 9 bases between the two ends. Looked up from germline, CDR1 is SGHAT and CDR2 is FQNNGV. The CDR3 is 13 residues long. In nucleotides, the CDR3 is TGTGCCAGCAGCCCGGGGGGGGGAAACACCATATATTTT. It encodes CASSPGGGNTIYF. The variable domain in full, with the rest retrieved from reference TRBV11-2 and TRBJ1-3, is EAGVAQSPRYKIIEKRQSVAFWCNPISGHATLYWYQQILGQGPKLLIQFQNNGVVDDSQLPKDRFSAERLKGVDSTLKIQPAKLEDSAVYLCASSPGGGNTIYFGEGSWLTVV.